Included here is one T cell receptor beta chain sequence, with context. Measured with immunoSEQ multiplex PCR; TCRdb has only the in-frame clones, and not every one. The repertoire holds about 120,000 clones, with 91% as singletons. This sample is drawn from a study of T cell responses to AZD1222 COVID-19 vaccine. Trimming pared 5 bases from V and 5 bases from J, leaving 18 bases between. This CDR3 is built from 15 residues. CDR1 SEHNR and CDR2 FQNEAQ come from the germline V gene (reference sequence). The chain employs TRBV7-9 and TRBJ1-1, with D possibly matching TRBD1 (5 bases). This TCR was sampled from an adult in good health. Here the sequenced sample was peripheral blood, taken on day 0 of AZD1222 vaccination. DNA for the CDR3: TGTGCCAGCAGCCCTCACCCCCTTGGGGGTACTGAAGCTTTCTTT. Its translation: CASSPHPLGGTEAFF.